This TCR beta chain emerged from a study of T cell responses to AZD1222 COVID-19 vaccine. Overall study: Both about-4-week and about-12-week second-dose recipients were combined. Findings of the study overall: In all cases, repertoires were sampled only after the peak T cell response.

The CDR3 is 15 residues long. The V gene lost 5 bases and the J gene lost 3 bases, with 11 bases spanning the gap. CDR1 is SEHNR and CDR2 is FQNEAQ in the germline V gene (reference sequence). On this clone: What it recognizes is unknown.

The protocol was immunoSEQ multiplex PCR, while the TCRdb copy is restricted to in-frame clones and leaves out a portion. The sample lists roughly 91,000 clones, around 90% seen once, with about 3% in the top ten. This TCR was recovered from an adult in good health. This specimen consisted of peripheral blood, obtained on day 0 of AZD1222 vaccination. The chain links TRBV7-9 to TRBJ2-6; TRBD2 is a possible D gene (6 bases). For the CDR3, the DNA is TGTGCCAGCAGCCGCGGGACCGATGGGGCCAACGTCCTGACTTTC. Amino acids: CASSRGTDGANVLTF.